Listed here are 2 T cell receptor beta chains from one sample, sequenced in a study of cytomegalovirus exposure and HLA in healthy donors. The PCR had 60 Vbeta and 13 Jbeta primers. Data came from immunoSEQ multiplex PCR; TCRdb stores just in-frame clones and leaves some out. The repertoire has 100,000 to 150,000 clones, about three quarters of them found once; the top ten carry 0.9% to 1.2%. The sample was PBMCs. The receptors stem from a woman aged 30 to 39 in good health and CMV-seronegative.

The gene calls are TRBV5-8 and TRBJ2-7, with 9 bases identical to TRBD1. V was clipped by 4 bases and J by 1 base; unmatched bases: 12. The V gene's germline CDR1 is SGHTS and CDR2 YDEGEE. The CDR3 is made up of 17 amino acids. CDR3 in amino acids: CASSPDPTGGLSYEQYF. The CDR3 bases are TGTGCCAGCAGCCCCGACCCGACAGGGGGGTTATCCTACGAGCAGTACTTC.

V is TRBV11-2 and J is TRBJ1-5; TRBD1 matches 7 bases. The CDR3 spans 15 residues. Germline V gene sequence: CDR1 SGHAT, CDR2 FQNNGV. J was trimmed by 4 bases and V by 6 bases; bases with no gene match: 9. The chain's CDR3 is CASRLDGTANQPQHF. In nucleotides, the CDR3 is TGTGCCAGCAGACTCGACGGGACAGCTAATCAGCCCCAGCATTTT.